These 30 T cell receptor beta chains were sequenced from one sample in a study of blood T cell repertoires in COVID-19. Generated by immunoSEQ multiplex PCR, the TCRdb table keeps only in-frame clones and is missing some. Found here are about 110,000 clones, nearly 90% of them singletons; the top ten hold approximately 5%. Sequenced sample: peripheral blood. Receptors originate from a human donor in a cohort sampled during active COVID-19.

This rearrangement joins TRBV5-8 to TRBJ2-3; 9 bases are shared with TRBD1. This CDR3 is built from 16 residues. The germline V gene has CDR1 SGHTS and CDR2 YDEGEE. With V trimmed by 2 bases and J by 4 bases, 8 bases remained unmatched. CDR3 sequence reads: CASSFGQGKLPDTQYF. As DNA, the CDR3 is TGTGCCAGCAGCTTCGGACAGGGGAAGTTACCAGATACGCAGTATTTT.

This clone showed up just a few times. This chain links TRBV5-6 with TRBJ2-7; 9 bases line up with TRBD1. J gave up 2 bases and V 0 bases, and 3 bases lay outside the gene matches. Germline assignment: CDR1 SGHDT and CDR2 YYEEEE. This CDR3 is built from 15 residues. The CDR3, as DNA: TGTGCCAGCAGCTTGGTGGGGACAGGGACCTACGAGCAGTACTTC. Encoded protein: CASSLVGTGTYEQYF.

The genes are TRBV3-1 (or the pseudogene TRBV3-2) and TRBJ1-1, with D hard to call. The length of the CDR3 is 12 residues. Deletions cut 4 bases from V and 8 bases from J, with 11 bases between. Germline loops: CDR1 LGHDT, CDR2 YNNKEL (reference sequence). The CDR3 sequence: CASSPNPGEAFF. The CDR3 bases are TGTGCCAGCAGCCCCAACCCTGGCGAAGCTTTCTTT.

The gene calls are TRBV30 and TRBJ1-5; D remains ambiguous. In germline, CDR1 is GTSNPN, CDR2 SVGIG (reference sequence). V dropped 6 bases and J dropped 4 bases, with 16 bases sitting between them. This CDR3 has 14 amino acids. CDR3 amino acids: CACQPGGGNQPQHF. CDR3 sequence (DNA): TGTGCCTGTCAACCTGGAGGAGGGAATCAGCCCCAGCATTTT.

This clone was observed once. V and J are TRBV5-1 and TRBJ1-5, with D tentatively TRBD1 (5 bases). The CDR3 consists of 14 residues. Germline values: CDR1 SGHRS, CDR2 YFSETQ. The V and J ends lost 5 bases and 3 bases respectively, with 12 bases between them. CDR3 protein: CASSIDRNNQPQHF. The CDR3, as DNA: TGCGCCAGCAGTATCGACAGAAACAATCAGCCCCAGCATTTT. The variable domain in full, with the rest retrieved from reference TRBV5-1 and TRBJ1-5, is KAGVTQTPRYLIKTRGQQVTLSCSPISGHRSVSWYQQTPGQGLQFLFEYFSETQRNKGNFPGRFSGRQFSNSRSEMNVSTLELGDSALYLCASSIDRNNQPQHFGDGTRLSIL.

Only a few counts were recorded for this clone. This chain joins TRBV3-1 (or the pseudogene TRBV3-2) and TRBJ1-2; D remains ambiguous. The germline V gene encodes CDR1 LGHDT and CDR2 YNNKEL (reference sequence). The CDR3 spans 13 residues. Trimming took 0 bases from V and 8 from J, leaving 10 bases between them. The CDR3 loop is CASSQDAGIGYTF. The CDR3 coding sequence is TGTGCCAGCAGCCAAGATGCGGGGATCGGCTACACCTTC.

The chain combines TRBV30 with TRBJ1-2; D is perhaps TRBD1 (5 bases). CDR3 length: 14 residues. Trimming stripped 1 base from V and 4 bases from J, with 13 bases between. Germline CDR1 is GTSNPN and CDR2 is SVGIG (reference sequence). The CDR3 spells CAWSANWGGYGYTF. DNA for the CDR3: TGTGCCTGGAGTGCTAATTGGGGGGGCTATGGCTACACCTTC.

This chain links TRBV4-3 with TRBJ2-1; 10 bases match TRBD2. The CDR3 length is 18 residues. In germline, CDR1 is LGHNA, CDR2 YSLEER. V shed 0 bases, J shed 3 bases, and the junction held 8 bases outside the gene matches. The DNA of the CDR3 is TGCGCCAGCAGCCAAGATGCAGCGGGAGGGCCTTACTACAATGAGCAGTTCTTC. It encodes CASSQDAAGGPYYNEQFF.

The CDR3 region has the DNA TGTGCCAGCAGCTCAAGGACAGGTCCCCAGTTTGAGCAGTTCTTC. The encoded protein is CASSSRTGPQFEQFF. The gene calls are TRBV7-9 and TRBJ2-1, with TRBD1 matching over 7 bases. The germline V gene encodes CDR1 SEHNR and CDR2 FQNEAQ (reference sequence). Unmatched junction bases numbered 12, after V lost 4 bases and J lost 9 bases. The length of the CDR3 is 15 residues.

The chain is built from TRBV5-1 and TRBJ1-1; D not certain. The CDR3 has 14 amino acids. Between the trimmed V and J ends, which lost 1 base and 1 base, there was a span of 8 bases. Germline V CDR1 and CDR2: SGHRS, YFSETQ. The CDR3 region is CASSLNRGNTEAFF. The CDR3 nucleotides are TGCGCCAGCAGCTTGAATCGGGGGAACACTGAAGCTTTCTTT.

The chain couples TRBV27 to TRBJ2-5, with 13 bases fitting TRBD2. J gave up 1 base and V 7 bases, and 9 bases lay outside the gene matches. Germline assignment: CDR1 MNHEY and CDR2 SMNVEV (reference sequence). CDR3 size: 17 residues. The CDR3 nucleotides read TGTGCCAGCAACAAACTAGCGGGAGGGTTGTTCCAAGAGACCCAGTACTTC. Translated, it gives CASNKLAGGLFQETQYF.

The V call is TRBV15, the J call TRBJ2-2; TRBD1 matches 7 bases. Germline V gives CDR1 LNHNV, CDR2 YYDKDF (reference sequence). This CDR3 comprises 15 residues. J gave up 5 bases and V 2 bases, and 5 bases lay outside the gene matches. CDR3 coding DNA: TGTGCCACCAGCAGATATAACAGGGGAACCGGGGAGCTGTTTTTT. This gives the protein CATSRYNRGTGELFF. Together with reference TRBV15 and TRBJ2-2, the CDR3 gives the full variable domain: DAMVIQNPRYQVTQFGKPVTLSCSQTLNHNVMYWYQQKSSQAPKLLFHYYDKDFNNEADTPDNFQSRRPNTSFCFLDIRSPGLGDTAMYLCATSRYNRGTGELFFGEGSRLTVL.

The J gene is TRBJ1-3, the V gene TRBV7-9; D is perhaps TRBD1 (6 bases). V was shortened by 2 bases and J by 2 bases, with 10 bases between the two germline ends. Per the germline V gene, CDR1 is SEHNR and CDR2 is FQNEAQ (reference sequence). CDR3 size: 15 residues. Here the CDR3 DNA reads TGTGCCAGCAGCTTAATGGGACAACCTGGAAACACCATATATTTT. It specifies CASSLMGQPGNTIYF.

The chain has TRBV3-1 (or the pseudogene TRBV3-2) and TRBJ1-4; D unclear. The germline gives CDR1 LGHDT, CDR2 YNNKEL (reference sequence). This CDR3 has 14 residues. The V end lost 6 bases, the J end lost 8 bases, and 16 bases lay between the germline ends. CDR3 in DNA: TGTGCCAGCAGTCGAGGGAGTTCCAAAGAAAAACTGTTTTTT. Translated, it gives CASSRGSSKEKLFF.

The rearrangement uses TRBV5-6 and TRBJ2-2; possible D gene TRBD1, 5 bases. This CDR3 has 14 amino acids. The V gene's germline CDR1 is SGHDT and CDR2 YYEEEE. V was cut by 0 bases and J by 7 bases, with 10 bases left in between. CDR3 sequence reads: CASSLGRVHGELFF. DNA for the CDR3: TGTGCCAGCAGCTTGGGCAGGGTTCACGGGGAGCTGTTTTTT. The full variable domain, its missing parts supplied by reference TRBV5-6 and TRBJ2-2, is DAGVTQSPTHLIKTRGQQVTLRCSPKSGHDTVSWYQQALGQGPQFIFQYYEEEERQRGNFPDRFSGHQFPNYSSELNVNALLLGDSALYLCASSLGRVHGELFFGEGSRLTVL.

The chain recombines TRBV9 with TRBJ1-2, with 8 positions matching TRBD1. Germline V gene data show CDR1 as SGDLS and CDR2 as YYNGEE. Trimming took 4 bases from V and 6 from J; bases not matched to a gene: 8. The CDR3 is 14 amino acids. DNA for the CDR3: TGTGCCAGCAGCTCCCGAACAGGGGGAAATGGCTACACCTTC. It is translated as CASSSRTGGNGYTF.

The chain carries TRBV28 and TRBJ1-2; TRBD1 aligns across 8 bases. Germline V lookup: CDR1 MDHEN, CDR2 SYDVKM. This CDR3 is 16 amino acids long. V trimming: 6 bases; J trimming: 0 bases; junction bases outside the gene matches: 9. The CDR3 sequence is CASSSGGTLSNYGYTF. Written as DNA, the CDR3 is TGTGCCAGCAGCTCAGGGGGCACCTTGTCTAACTATGGCTACACCTTC.

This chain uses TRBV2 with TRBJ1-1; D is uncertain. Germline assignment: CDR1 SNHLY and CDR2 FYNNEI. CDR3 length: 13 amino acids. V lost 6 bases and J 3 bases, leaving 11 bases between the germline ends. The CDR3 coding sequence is TGTGCCAGCAGGAGGGAGCAGGACACTGAAGCTTTCTTT. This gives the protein CASRREQDTEAFF.

The CDR3 DNA is TGTGCCAGCAGTGACCTAGCGGGACCCCATACCTACGAGCAGTACTTC. Its translation: CASSDLAGPHTYEQYF. The rearrangement links TRBV27 to TRBJ2-7, with 9 nucleotides matching TRBD2. This CDR3 comprises 16 residues. CDR1 is MNHEY, CDR2 SMNVEV, per germline (reference sequence). The ends lost 5 bases at V and 2 bases at J; junction bases unmatched: 10.

CDR3 sequence: CASSPTSGSSYTGELFF. The CDR3 DNA is TGTGCCAGCTCACCAACTAGCGGGAGTAGTTACACCGGGGAGCTGTTTTTT. The chain is built from TRBV18 and TRBJ2-2; TRBD2 agrees at 11 bases. The CDR3 consists of 17 residues. Germline V CDR1 and CDR2: KGHSH, LQKENI. With 2 bases clipped from V and 3 bases from J, the junction kept 5 bases outside the gene matches.

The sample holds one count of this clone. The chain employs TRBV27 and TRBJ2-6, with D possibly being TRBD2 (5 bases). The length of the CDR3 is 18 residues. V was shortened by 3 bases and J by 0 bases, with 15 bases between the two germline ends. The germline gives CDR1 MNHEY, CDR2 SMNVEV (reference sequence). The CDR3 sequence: CASSLDSGSSSGANVLTF. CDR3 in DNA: TGTGCCAGCAGTTTGGACTCGGGGTCTTCCTCTGGGGCCAACGTCCTGACTTTC.

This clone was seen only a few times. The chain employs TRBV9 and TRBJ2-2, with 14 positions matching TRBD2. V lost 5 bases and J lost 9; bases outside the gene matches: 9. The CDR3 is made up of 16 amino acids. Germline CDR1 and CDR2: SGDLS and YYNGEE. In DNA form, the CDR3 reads TGTGCCAGCAGTCCTACCGGGACTAGCGGGAGCTGGGAGCTGTTTTTT. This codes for CASSPTGTSGSWELFF.

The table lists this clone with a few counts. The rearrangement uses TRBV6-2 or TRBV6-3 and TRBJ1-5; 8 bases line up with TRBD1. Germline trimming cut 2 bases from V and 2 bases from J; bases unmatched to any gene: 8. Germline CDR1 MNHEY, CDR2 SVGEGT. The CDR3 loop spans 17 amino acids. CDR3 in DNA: TGTGCCAGCAGTTACCGCGGGAACAGGGGGGGCAATCAGCCCCAGCATTTT. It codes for CASSYRGNRGGNQPQHF.

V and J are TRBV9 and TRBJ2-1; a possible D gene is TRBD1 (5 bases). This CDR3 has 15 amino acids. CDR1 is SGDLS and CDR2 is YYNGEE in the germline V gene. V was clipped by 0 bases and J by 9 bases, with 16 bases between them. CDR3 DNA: TGTGCCAGCAGCGTAGAGGAGATCCCTGACAGTGAGCAGTTCTTC. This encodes CASSVEEIPDSEQFF.

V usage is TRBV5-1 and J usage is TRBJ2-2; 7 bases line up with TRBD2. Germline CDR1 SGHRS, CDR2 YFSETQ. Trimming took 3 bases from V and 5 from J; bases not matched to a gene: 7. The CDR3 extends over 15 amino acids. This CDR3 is CASSSIGEGTGELFF. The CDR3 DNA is TGCGCCAGCAGCTCCATAGGGGAGGGGACCGGGGAGCTGTTTTTT.

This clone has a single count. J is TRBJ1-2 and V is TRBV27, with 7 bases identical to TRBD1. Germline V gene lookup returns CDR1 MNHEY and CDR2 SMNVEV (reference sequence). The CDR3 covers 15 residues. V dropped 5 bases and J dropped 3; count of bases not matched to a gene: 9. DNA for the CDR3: TGTGCCAGCAGTCCTATGGACAGGAGCTACTATGGCTACACCTTC. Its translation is CASSPMDRSYYGYTF.

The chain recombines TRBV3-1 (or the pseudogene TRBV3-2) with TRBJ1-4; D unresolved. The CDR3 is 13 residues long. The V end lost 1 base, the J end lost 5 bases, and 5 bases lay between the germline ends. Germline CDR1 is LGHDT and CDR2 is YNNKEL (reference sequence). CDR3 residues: CASSQAGNEKLFF. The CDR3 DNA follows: TGTGCCAGCAGCCAAGCAGGAAATGAAAAACTGTTTTTT.

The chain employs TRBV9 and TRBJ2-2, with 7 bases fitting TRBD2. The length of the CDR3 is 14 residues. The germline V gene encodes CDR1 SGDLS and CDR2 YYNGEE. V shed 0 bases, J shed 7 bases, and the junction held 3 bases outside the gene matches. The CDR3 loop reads CASSVEGGLGELFF. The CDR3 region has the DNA TGTGCCAGCAGCGTAGAGGGAGGGCTCGGGGAGCTGTTTTTT. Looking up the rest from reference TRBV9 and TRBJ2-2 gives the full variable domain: DSGVTQTPKHLITATGQRVTLRCSPRSGDLSVYWYQQSLDQGLQFLIQYYNGEERAKGNILERFSAQQFPDLHSELNLSSLELGDSALYFCASSVEGGLGELFFGEGSRLTVL.

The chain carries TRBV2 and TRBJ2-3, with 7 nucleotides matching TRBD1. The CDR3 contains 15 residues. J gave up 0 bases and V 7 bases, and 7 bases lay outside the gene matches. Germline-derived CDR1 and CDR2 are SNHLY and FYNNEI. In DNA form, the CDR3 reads TGTGCCAGCAAACAGGGGACCCAGAGCACAGATACGCAGTATTTT. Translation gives CASKQGTQSTDTQYF. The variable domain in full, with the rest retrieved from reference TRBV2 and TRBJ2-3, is EPEVTQTPSHQVTQMGQEVILRCVPISNHLYFYWYRQILGQKVEFLVSFYNNEISEKSEIFDDQFSVERPDGSNFTLKIRSTKLEDSAMYFCASKQGTQSTDTQYFGPGTRLTVL.

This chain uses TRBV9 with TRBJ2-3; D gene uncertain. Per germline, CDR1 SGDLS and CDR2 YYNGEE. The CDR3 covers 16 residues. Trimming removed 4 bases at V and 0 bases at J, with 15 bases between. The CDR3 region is CASSLRAGTSTDTQYF. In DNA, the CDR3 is TGTGCCAGCAGCCTCCGTGCAGGAACTAGCACAGATACGCAGTATTTT.